This T cell receptor beta chain was sequenced during a study of a mutant IDH1 vaccine in newly diagnosed glioma. About the research overall: Beginning 4-6 weeks after radiotherapy alone, or with temozolomide cycles, vaccination took place.

Assay: immunoSEQ multiplex PCR; the TCRdb copy retains only in-frame clones and omits some. The sample gives around 30,000 clones, around 89% of which show up once; about a fifth is in the top ten. As to this clone: The target antigen is unknown.

The CDR3 contains 15 residues. V was clipped by 5 bases and J by 15 bases; unmatched bases: 19. Germline V lookup: CDR1 SQVTM, CDR2 ANQGSEA. The time point is: week 11, during vaccination. Vaccination used 300 ug of mutant IDH1 20-mer peptide per dose, with topical imiquimod. Donors' newly diagnosed IDH1-mutant WHO grade 3 or 4 astrocytomas lacked nuclear ATRX. The sequence derives from a young man with glioma. The input for sequencing was PBMCs, taken from a glioma patient whose treatment included an IDH1 peptide vaccine. The chain has TRBV29-1 and TRBJ2-1; 10 bases fit TRBD2. CDR3 sequence: CSVPRGTSGNPWGFF. The CDR3 DNA reads as TGCAGCGTTCCCCGGGGAACTAGCGGGAATCCCTGGGGGTTCTTC.